This record covers a single T cell receptor (beta chain). CDR1 and CDR2 (germline): SGDLS, YYNGEE. The ends were cut back, 0 bases at V and 6 bases at J, with 5 bases in the middle. The CDR3 is made up of 12 amino acids. The data are from a study of blood T cell repertoires in COVID-19. Whole-study context: Both acute and convalescent COVID-19 samples were obtained from the United States, Italy and Spain. PBMCs, B-cell-depleted T cells, or T cells provided the cDNA or gDNA that made up the material.

Authors' analysis steps: Estimates of nucleated cell counts were drawn from the amplification of reference gene primers. The data were produced by immunoSEQ multiplex PCR, yet TCRdb's version contains in-frame clones alone and is incomplete. That table is the source of V, J and clone size, and D and trimming were worked out from the DNA. The sample lists about 320,000 clones; 75% to 90% were seen once. This TCR derives from a man aged 55-75 years who had recovered from COVID-19. The chain joins TRBV9 to TRBJ2-3; maybe TRBD1 (5 bases). Material: PBMCs or T cells enriched from blood (not recorded which). This CDR3 reads CASSVEGDTQYF. CDR3 in DNA: TGTGCCAGCAGCGTAGAGGGGGATACGCAGTATTTT.